This TCR beta chain was profiled in a study of spatial heterogeneity in lung cancer (dated by TCRdb to between 2018 and 2021). About the investigation overall: Beta-chain transcripts were consistently detected in greater numbers than alpha-chain transcripts, which likely reflects a higher abundance of beta-chain transcripts. In the raw uncorrected reads, each unique combination of TCR and UMI appeared more than ten times on average. Nonsynonymous mutation counts, determined by whole-exome sequencing of tumor tissue, were related to features of the TCR repertoire. In non-small cell lung cancer, the study quantitatively compared TCR alpha and beta repertoires across several tumor regions, matched nontumor lung, and blood. Both alpha and beta chains were TCR-sequenced in 200 to 250 tumor regions, some 64 matched nontumor lung samples and 45 to 60 PBMC samples obtained at surgery.

About this clonotype: Its antigen has not been determined. One base away there is no much larger clone; base qualities are not given.

Counted from cysteine to phenylalanine, this CDR3 has 15 amino acids. Left in the record is the CDR3 DNA by itself, 45 bases read in frame from the first base. A distance of 17 bases separates the germline ends of V and J, which lose 4 bases and 7 bases respectively. Taken from the germline V gene (reference sequence), the CDR1 and CDR2 loops are SEHNR and FQNEAQ. The library was prepared using 5' RACE. The sequencing machine was a NextSeq 500. In the TCR library protocol, a unique molecular identifier was attached to each TCR cDNA molecule so that PCR and sequencing errors could be corrected. On the authors' methods: TCR identification, UMI-based error correction and CDR3 extraction were performed with Decombinator tools. Expanded TCRs were defined as those above a frequency of 2 per 1,000, corresponding to the top 1% of the tumor frequency distribution. Each repertoire was subsampled 100 times to 5,000 TCRs, after which Renyi diversity was computed with the R vegan package. CDR3 similarity networks were built from amino acid triplet string-kernel similarity, connecting CDR3s with pairwise similarity above 0.82. TCRdb handled the public reads itself, with Q25 trimming in fastp and clone calling in MiXCR, and kept productive beta chains. Every entry covers one CDR3 protein and lists the most common genes and DNA from its rows. TCRdb's processing, not the authors' own work, is the source of the V and J calls. The sample contains some 78,000 distinct CDR3 sequences, 7.5% to 9.5% of them found a single time. The ten largest make up 6.8% of the sample.

The time point label of this sample denotes: sample taken at primary tumor resection. The donors were 72 patients from the lung TRACERx cohort who had early-stage, untreated non-small cell lung cancer. Whole RNA extracted from tumor and nontumor lung tissue, or from cryopreserved PBMC samples, was used for TCR sequencing without cell sorting. Only patients for whom sufficient RNA was available from at least two tumor regions were selected for TCR sequencing. Findings and caveats that apply to the study as a whole: Ubiquitous expanded tumor TCRs were found in blood more often at tumor resection than at routine follow-up. Confirming at a functional level the hypothesis that regional TCRs recognize regional mutations was considered to require additional single-cell paired TCR alpha and beta sequencing.

The material sequenced was PBMCs, taken at surgery. Recombination joined TRBV7-9 with TRBJ2-1; no D gene is confidently identified. This clonotype was obtained from a male donor with early-stage non-small cell lung cancer. The DNA reads as follows: TGTGCCAGCAGCTCTGCGTCCCCACTGGGGAATGAGCAGTTCTTC. This encodes CASSSASPLGNEQFF.